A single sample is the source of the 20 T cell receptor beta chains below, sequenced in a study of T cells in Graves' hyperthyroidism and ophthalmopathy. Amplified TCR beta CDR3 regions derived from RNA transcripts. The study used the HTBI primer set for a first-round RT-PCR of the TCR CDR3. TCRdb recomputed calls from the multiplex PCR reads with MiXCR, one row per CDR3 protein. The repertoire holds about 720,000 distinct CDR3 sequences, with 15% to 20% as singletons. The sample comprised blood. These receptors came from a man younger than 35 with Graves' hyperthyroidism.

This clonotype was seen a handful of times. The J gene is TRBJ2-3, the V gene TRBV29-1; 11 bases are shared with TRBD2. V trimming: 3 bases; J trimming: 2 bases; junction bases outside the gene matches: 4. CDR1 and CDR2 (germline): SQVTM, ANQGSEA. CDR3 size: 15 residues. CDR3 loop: CSVDGTSGHTDTQYF. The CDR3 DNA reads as TGCAGCGTTGACGGGACTAGCGGACACACAGATACGCAGTATTTT.

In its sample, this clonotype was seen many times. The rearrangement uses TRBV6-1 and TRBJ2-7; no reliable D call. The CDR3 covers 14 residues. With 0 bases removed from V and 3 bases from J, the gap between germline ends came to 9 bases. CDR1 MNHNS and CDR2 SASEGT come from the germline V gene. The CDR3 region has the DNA TGTGCCAGCAGTGAAGCGCCCCTGGGCTACGAGCAGTACTTC. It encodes CASSEAPLGYEQYF.

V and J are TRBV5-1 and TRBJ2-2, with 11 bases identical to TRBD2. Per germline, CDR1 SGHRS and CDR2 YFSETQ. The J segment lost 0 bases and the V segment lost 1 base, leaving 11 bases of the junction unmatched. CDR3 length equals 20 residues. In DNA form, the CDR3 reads TGCGCCAGCAGCTTGACCCCCGGGACTAGCGGCTCTCCGAACACCGGGGAGCTGTTTTTT. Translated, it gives CASSLTPGTSGSPNTGELFF.

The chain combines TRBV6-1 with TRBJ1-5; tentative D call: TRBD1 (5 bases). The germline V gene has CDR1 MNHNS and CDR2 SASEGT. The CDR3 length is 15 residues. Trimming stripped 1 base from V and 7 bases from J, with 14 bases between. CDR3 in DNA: TGTGCCAGCAGTGAAGTATTGGGGGAGGGGCAGCCCCAGCATTTT. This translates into CASSEVLGEGQPQHF.

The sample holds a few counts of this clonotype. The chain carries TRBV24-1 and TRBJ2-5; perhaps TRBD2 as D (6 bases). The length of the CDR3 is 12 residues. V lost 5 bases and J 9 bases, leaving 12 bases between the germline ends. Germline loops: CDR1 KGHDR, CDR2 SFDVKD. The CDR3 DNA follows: TGTGCCACCAGTGCAGGGCGCGGGGCCCAGTACTTC. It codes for CATSAGRGAQYF.

CDR3 loop: CASSLGQHHEQYF. The CDR3 DNA reads as TGTGCCAGCAGCTTGGGGCAGCACCACGAGCAGTACTTC. The rearrangement joins TRBV5-8 to TRBJ2-7, with D hard to call. V dropped 0 bases and J dropped 5 bases, with 9 bases sitting between them. Germline CDR1 reads SGHTS; CDR2 reads YDEGEE. The CDR3 totals 13 residues.

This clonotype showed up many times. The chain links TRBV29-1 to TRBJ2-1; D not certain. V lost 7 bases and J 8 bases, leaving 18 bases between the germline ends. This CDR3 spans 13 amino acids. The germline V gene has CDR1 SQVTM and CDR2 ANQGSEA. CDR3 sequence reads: CSAAGGSKDEQFF. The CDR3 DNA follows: TGCAGCGCGGCAGGCGGCTCGAAGGATGAGCAGTTCTTC.

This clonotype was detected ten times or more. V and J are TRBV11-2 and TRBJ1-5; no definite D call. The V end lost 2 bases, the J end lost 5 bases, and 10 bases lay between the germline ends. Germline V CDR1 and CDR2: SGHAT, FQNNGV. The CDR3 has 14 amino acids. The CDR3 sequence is CASSLIKAHQPQHF. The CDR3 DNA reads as TGTGCCAGCAGCTTAATTAAGGCGCATCAGCCCCAGCATTTT. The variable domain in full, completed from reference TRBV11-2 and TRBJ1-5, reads EAGVAQSPRYKIIEKRQSVAFWCNPISGHATLYWYQQILGQGPKLLIQFQNNGVVDDSQLPKDRFSAERLKGVDSTLKIQPAKLEDSAVYLCASSLIKAHQPQHFGDGTRLSIL.

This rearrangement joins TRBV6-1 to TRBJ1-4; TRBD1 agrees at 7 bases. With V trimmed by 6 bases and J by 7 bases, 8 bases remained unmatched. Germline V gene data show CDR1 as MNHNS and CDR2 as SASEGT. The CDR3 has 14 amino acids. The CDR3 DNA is TGTGCCAGCAGCAACCACAGGGGTAGTGAAAAACTGTTTTTT. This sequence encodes CASSNHRGSEKLFF.

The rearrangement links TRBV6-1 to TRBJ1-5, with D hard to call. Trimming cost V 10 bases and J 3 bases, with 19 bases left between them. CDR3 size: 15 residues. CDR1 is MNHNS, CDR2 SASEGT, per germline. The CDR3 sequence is CATAFSDLPNQPQHF. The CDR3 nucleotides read TGTGCCACCGCATTCAGTGACCTCCCCAATCAGCCCCAGCATTTT.

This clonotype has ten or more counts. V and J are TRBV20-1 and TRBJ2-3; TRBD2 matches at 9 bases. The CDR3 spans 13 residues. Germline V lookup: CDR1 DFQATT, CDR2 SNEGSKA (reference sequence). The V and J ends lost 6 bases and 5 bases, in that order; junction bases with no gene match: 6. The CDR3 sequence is CSAWREGGDTQYF. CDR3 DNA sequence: TGCAGTGCGTGGCGGGAGGGTGGAGATACGCAGTATTTT.

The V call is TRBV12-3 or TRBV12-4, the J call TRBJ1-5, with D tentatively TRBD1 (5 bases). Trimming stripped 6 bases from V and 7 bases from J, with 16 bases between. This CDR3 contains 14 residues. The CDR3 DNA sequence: TGTGCCAGCAGCCGCTTGGTCTGGGGCCAGCCCCAGCATTTT. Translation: CASSRLVWGQPQHF.

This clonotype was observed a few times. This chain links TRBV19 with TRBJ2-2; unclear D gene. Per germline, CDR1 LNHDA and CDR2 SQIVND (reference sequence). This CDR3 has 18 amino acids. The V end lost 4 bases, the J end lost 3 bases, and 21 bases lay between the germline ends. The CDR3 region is CASSNRRGVLWHTGELFF. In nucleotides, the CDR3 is TGTGCCAGTAGTAATAGGCGTGGGGTCTTGTGGCACACCGGGGAGCTGTTTTTT.

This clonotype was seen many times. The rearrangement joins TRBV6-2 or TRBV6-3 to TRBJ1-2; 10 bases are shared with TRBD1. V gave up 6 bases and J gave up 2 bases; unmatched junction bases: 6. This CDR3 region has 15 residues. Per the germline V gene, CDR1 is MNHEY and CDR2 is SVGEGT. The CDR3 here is CASRPDRGFNYGYTF. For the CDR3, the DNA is TGTGCCAGCAGACCGGACAGGGGGTTCAACTATGGCTACACCTTC.

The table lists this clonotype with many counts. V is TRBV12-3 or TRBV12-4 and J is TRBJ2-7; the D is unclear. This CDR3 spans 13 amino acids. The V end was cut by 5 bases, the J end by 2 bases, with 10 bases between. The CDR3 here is CASSTDGAYEQYF. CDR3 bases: TGTGCCAGCAGTACCGACGGTGCCTACGAGCAGTACTTC.

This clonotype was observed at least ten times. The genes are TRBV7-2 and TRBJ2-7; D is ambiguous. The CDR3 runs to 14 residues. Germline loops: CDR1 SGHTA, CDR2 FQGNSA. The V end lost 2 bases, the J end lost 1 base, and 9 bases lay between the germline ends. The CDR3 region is CASSLRVASYEQYF. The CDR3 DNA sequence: TGTGCCAGCAGCTTACGGGTGGCGTCCTACGAGCAGTACTTC.

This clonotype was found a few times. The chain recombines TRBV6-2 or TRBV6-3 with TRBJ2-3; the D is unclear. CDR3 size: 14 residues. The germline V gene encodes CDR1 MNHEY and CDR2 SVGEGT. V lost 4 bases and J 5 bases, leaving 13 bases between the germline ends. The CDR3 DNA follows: TGTGCCAGCAGTTCTTTTCCCGAAGGAGATACGCAGTATTTT. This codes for CASSSFPEGDTQYF.

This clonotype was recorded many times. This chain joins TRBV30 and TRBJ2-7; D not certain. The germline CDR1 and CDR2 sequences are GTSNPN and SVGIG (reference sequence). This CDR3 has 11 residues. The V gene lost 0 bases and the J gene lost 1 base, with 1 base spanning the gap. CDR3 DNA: TGTGCCTGGAGTGTGTCCTACGAGCAGTACTTC. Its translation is CAWSVSYEQYF.

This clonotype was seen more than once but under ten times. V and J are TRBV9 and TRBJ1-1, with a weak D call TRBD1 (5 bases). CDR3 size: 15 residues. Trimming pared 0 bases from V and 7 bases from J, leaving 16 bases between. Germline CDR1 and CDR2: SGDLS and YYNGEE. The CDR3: CASSVEGRFRGEAFF. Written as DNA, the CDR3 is TGTGCCAGCAGCGTAGAGGGGCGGTTCCGGGGTGAAGCTTTCTTT.

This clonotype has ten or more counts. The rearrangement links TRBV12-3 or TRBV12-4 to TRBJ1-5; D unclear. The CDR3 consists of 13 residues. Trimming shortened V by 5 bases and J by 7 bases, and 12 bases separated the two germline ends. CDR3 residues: CASSLRIQQPQHF. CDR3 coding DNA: TGTGCCAGCAGTCTCCGGATCCAGCAGCCCCAGCATTTT.